The rows below give T cell receptor beta chains drawn from one sample of a study of shared clonotypes between healthy human individuals. Libraries were prepared by immunoSEQ multiplex PCR; TCRdb keeps only in-frame clonotypes and omits some of them. The sample lists 550,000 to 650,000 clones, 96% occurring once. Specimen: naive CD8+ T cells sorted from blood. These receptors all stem from a woman in her twenties or thirties in good health. Both conserved end residues are part of each CDR3. Fields, in order: V gene, D gene, CDR3 length, clone size, J gene, CDR3 protein, CDR3 DNA. The D gene is left open where the match is weak. Clone size is stated in some rows and not others, as once, few, many or a class when expanded.

>TRBV19|NA|10|NA|TRBJ1-4
CASLGEKLFF
TGTGCCAGCTTAGGGGAAAAACTGTTTTTT
>TRBV7-9|NA|13|NA|TRBJ2-5
CASSSTVKETQYF
TGTGCCAGCAGCTCCACAGTCAAAGAGACCCAGTACTTC
>TRBV28|NA|13|NA|TRBJ1-1
CASSFGPNTEAFF
TGTGCCAGCAGTTTTGGACCGAACACTGAAGCTTTCTTT
>TRBV28|TRBD2|19|NA|TRBJ2-3
CASRTGGSGRVSITDTQYF
TGTGCCAGCAGGACAGGGGGTAGCGGGAGGGTCTCTATCACAGATACGCAGTATTTT
>TRBV6-5|NA|14|NA|TRBJ1-1
CASSWRSSNTEAFF
TGTGCCAGCAGTTGGAGGAGCAGTAACACTGAAGCTTTCTTT
>TRBV13|NA|14|NA|TRBJ2-7
CASSYSSGDYEQYF
TGTGCCAGCAGCTATAGTTCGGGGGATTACGAGCAGTACTTC
>TRBV6-5|NA|15|NA|TRBJ2-7
CASSYNGRYSYEQYF
TGTGCCAGCAGTTACAACGGCCGATACTCCTACGAGCAGTACTTC
>TRBV11-2|TRBD1|15|NA|TRBJ2-7
CASSLAAGQGYEQYF
TGTGCCAGCAGCTTAGCCGCGGGACAGGGCTACGAGCAGTACTTC
>TRBV7-9|TRBD2|17|NA|TRBJ2-1
CASSPGLAGPRMNEQFF
TGTGCCAGCAGCCCAGGACTAGCGGGACCCAGAATGAATGAGCAGTTCTTC
>TRBV9|NA|12|NA|TRBJ1-2
CASSVSTYGYTF
TGTGCCAGCAGCGTTTCTACTTATGGCTACACCTTC
>TRBV4-1|TRBD2|16|NA|TRBJ2-7
CASSQDPASGNYEQYF
TGCGCCAGCAGCCAAGATCCGGCTAGCGGGAACTACGAGCAGTACTTC
>TRBV2|TRBD1|15|NA|TRBJ1-1
CASSVPTGGTTEAFF
TGTGCCAGCAGTGTACCGACAGGGGGAACCACTGAAGCTTTCTTT
>TRBV28|TRBD2|16|once|TRBJ2-7
CASSLGTSGLSYEQYF
TGTGCCAGCAGTCTCGGGACTAGCGGGCTCTCCTACGAGCAGTACTTC
>TRBV7-8|TRBD2|16|NA|TRBJ2-7
CASSLVLLAGTYEQYF
TGTGCCAGCAGCTTAGTTTTGTTAGCGGGGACCTACGAGCAGTACTTC
>TRBV7-8|NA|15|NA|TRBJ2-7
CASSLVGTNSYEQYF
TGTGCCAGCAGCTTAGTAGGTACTAACTCCTACGAGCAGTACTTC
>TRBV29-1|NA|11|NA|TRBJ2-7
CSVVDGYEQYF
TGCAGCGTTGTTGACGGCTACGAGCAGTACTTC
>TRBV27|TRBD2|17|NA|TRBJ2-3
CASSLSLAGGGPDTQYF
TGTGCCAGCAGTTTATCACTAGCGGGCGGGGGGCCAGATACGCAGTATTTT
>TRBV15|NA|16|NA|TRBJ1-4
CATSRGPTVANEKLFF
TGTGCCACCAGCAGAGGTCCGACCGTGGCAAATGAAAAACTGTTTTTT
>TRBV27|NA|15|NA|TRBJ1-1
CASSLFYSENTEAFF
TGTGCCAGCAGTTTATTTTACAGCGAGAACACTGAAGCTTTCTTT
>TRBV19|TRBD1|15|NA|TRBJ1-4
CASRTGTATNEKLFF
TGTGCCAGCAGGACAGGGACGGCAACTAATGAAAAACTGTTTTTT
>TRBV19|NA|12|NA|TRBJ1-1
CASRYGQTQAFF
TGTGCCAGTAGGTACGGGCAAACCCAAGCTTTCTTT
>TRBV4-2|TRBD2|16|NA|TRBJ2-7
CASSQETGGRLYEQYF
TGTGCCAGCAGCCAAGAGACGGGAGGACGGCTCTACGAGCAGTACTTC
>TRBV4-1|NA|18|NA|TRBJ2-7
CASSQEDGQINAAYEQYF
TGCGCCAGCAGCCAAGAAGACGGACAGATCAACGCAGCCTACGAGCAGTACTTC
>TRBV13|NA|13|few|TRBJ1-1
CASSLWTKSQAFF
TGTGCCAGCAGCTTATGGACCAAATCTCAAGCTTTCTTT
>TRBV28|TRBD2|14|NA|TRBJ2-7
CASRPDGGDYEQYF
TGTGCCAGCAGACCCGACGGGGGGGACTACGAGCAGTACTTC
>TRBV27|NA|14|NA|TRBJ2-7
CASSFSVGAYEQYF
TGTGCCAGCAGTTTCTCCGTCGGGGCGTACGAGCAGTACTTC
>TRBV28|NA|14|NA|TRBJ2-1
CASSPVFRTNEQFF
TGTGCCAGCAGCCCTGTCTTTCGGACAAATGAGCAGTTCTTC
>TRBV4-1|NA|13|NA|TRBJ1-6
CASSQGGTLPLHF
TGCGCCAGCAGCCAAGGAGGGACATTACCCCTCCACTTT
>TRBV14|NA|15|NA|TRBJ2-7
CASSLASGTLSEQYF
TGTGCCAGCAGCCTGGCGTCCGGGACTCTCTCCGAGCAGTACTTC
>TRBV7-2|TRBD2|14|NA|TRBJ2-7
CASSLVAGAYEQYF
TGTGCCAGCAGCTTAGTGGCGGGAGCCTACGAGCAGTACTTC
>TRBV19|NA|15|NA|TRBJ2-1
CASSISQVRYNEQFF
TGTGCCAGTAGTATTAGTCAGGTTCGCTACAATGAGCAGTTCTTC
>TRBV6-5|TRBD2|15|NA|TRBJ2-1
CASSYFGRASNEQFF
TGTGCCAGCAGTTACTTCGGGAGGGCAAGCAATGAGCAGTTCTTC
>TRBV2|TRBD2|17|NA|TRBJ2-1
CASRGLAGEVSGNEQFF
TGTGCCAGCAGGGGACTAGCGGGAGAGGTGTCTGGAAATGAGCAGTTCTTC
>TRBV9|TRBD2|15|NA|TRBJ2-1
CASSPLADTYNEQFF
TGTGCCAGCAGCCCACTAGCGGATACCTACAATGAGCAGTTCTTC
>TRBV7-9|TRBD1|15|NA|TRBJ2-1
CASSEQGASYNEQFF
TGTGCCAGCAGCGAACAGGGGGCCTCCTACAATGAGCAGTTCTTC
>TRBV27|NA|15|NA|TRBJ1-2
CASSLSGRVNYGYTF
TGTGCCAGCAGTTTATCGGGACGGGTAAACTATGGCTACACCTTC
>TRBV27|TRBD2|15|NA|TRBJ2-3
CASRTGLADTDTQYF
TGTGCCAGCAGGACAGGACTAGCGGACACAGATACGCAGTATTTT
>TRBV6-1|NA|13|once|TRBJ1-2
CASSEGRGFGYTF
TGTGCCAGCAGTGAAGGTCGAGGGTTCGGCTACACCTTC
>TRBV7-9|NA|14|NA|TRBJ2-5
CASSLRVQGETQYF
TGTGCCAGCAGCTTAAGGGTGCAGGGAGAGACCCAGTACTTC
>TRBV25-1|NA|17|NA|TRBJ1-4
CASSEWGSGYLDEKLFF
TGTGCCAGCAGTGAATGGGGATCGGGCTACTTAGATGAAAAACTGTTTTTT
>TRBV6-4|NA|16|NA|TRBJ1-1
CASSPGSPVGDTEAFF
TGTGCCAGCAGCCCCGGGTCTCCGGTGGGGGACACTGAAGCTTTCTTT
>TRBV10-3|NA|14|NA|TRBJ2-1
CAISGTNLPNEQFF
TGTGCCATCAGTGGGACAAATCTCCCCAATGAGCAGTTCTTC
>TRBV27|TRBD1|14|NA|TRBJ2-2
CASSLGTAAGELFF
TGTGCCAGCAGTTTAGGGACAGCGGCCGGGGAGCTGTTTTTT
>TRBV5-1|NA|12|NA|TRBJ2-2
CASSLSSLELFF
TGCGCCAGCAGCTTGTCGAGTCTGGAGCTGTTTTTT
>TRBV2|NA|14|NA|TRBJ1-2
CASMRGGGIWGYTF
TGTGCCAGCATGCGGGGCGGAGGTATCTGGGGCTACACCTTC
>TRBV28|NA|16|once|TRBJ2-3
CASSLDIPPSTDTQYF
TGTGCCAGCAGTTTGGACATCCCTCCGTCCACAGATACGCAGTATTTT
>TRBV6-1|NA|17|once|TRBJ2-1
CASSERGSSASYNEQFF
TGTGCCAGCAGTGAAAGGGGCAGCTCAGCGAGCTACAATGAGCAGTTCTTC
>TRBV11-2|TRBD2|17|NA|TRBJ2-3
CASTMSRAGGYWDTQYF
TGTGCCAGCACCATGTCCCGAGCGGGAGGCTACTGGGATACGCAGTATTTT
>TRBV4-2|TRBD2|17|once|TRBJ2-7
CASSQDRASGRAREQYF
TGTGCCAGCAGCCAAGATAGGGCTAGCGGGAGGGCTCGGGAGCAGTACTTC
>TRBV10-2|NA|14|NA|TRBJ2-3
CASSEVQQQDTQYF
TGCGCCAGCAGTGAAGTTCAGCAGCAGGATACGCAGTATTTT
>TRBV28|NA|16|NA|TRBJ1-2
CASSLYLRGDDYGYTF
TGTGCCAGCAGTTTATACCTTAGGGGTGATGACTATGGCTACACCTTC
>TRBV7-6|NA|12|NA|TRBJ2-1
CASSPRRDEQFF
TGTGCCAGCAGCCCGAGGAGGGATGAGCAGTTCTTC
>TRBV27|TRBD1|13|once|TRBJ2-7
CASSFGTGREQYF
TGTGCCAGCAGTTTCGGGACAGGGAGGGAGCAGTACTTC
>TRBV7-2|NA|13|NA|TRBJ2-7
CASSPAQPYEQYF
TGTGCCAGCAGCCCAGCGCAGCCGTACGAGCAGTACTTC
>TRBV27|TRBD1|15|once|TRBJ1-2
CASSLNLGTGEGYTF
TGTGCCAGCAGTTTAAATCTCGGGACAGGGGAGGGCTACACCTTC
>TRBV7-2|TRBD2|14|NA|TRBJ2-1
CASSLRGGYNEQFF
TGTGCCAGCAGCTTGCGGGGGGGATACAATGAGCAGTTCTTC
>TRBV11-2|TRBD1|15|NA|TRBJ2-1
CASSLQQGVYNEQFF
TGTGCCAGCAGCTTACAGCAGGGGGTATACAATGAGCAGTTCTTC
>TRBV2|NA|14|NA|TRBJ2-2
CASRHSSNTGELFF
TGTGCCAGCAGGCATAGCTCGAACACCGGGGAGCTGTTTTTT